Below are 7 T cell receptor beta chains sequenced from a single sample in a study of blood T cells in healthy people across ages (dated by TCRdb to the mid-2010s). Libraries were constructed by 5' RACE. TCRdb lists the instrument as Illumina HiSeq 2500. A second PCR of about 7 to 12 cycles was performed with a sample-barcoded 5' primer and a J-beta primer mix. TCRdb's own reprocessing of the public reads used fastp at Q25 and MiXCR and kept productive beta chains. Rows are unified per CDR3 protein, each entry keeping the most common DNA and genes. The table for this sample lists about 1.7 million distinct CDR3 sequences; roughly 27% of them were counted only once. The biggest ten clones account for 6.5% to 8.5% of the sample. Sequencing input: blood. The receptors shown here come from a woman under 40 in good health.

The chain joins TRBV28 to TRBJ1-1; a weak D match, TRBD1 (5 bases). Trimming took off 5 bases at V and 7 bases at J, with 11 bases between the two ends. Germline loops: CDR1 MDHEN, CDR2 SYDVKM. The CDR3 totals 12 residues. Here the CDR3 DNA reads TGTGCCAGCAGTCCCTCAGGGCGTGAAGCTTTCTTT. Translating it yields CASSPSGREAFF.

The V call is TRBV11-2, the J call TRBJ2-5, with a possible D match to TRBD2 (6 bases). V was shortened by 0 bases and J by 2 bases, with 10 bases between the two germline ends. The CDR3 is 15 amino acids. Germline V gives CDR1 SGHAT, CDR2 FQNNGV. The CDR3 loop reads CASSLDLGGQETQYF. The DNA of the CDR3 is TGTGCCAGCAGCTTAGATCTGGGGGGACAAGAGACCCAGTACTTC. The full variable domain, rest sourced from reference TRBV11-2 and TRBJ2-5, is EAGVAQSPRYKIIEKRQSVAFWCNPISGHATLYWYQQILGQGPKLLIQFQNNGVVDDSQLPKDRFSAERLKGVDSTLKIQPAKLEDSAVYLCASSLDLGGQETQYFGPGTRLLVL.

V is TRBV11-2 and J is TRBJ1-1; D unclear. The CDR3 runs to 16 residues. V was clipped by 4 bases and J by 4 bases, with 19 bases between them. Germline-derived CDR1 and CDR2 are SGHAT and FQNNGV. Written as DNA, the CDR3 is TGTGCCAGCAGCTCCCGGTCTTGGGGTTTTCCCACTGAAGCTTTCTTT. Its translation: CASSSRSWGFPTEAFF. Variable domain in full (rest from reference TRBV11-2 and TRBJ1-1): EAGVAQSPRYKIIEKRQSVAFWCNPISGHATLYWYQQILGQGPKLLIQFQNNGVVDDSQLPKDRFSAERLKGVDSTLKIQPAKLEDSAVYLCASSSRSWGFPTEAFFGQGTRLTVV.

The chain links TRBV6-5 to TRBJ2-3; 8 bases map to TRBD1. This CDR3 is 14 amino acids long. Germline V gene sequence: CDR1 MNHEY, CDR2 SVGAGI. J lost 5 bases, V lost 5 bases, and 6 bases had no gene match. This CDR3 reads CASSDAGTGDTQYF. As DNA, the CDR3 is TGTGCCAGCAGTGACGCGGGGACAGGAGATACGCAGTATTTT.

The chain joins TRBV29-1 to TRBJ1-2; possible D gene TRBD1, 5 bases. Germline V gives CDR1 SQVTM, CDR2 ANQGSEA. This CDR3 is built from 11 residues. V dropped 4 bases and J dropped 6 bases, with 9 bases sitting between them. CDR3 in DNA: TGCAGCGTTGTCGGGGCAGATGGCTACACCTTC. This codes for CSVVGADGYTF.

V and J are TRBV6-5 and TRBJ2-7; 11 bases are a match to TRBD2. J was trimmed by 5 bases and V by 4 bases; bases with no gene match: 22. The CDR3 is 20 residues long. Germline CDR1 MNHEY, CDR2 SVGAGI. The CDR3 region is CASSSIGQATLLAGVHEQYF. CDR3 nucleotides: TGTGCCAGCAGTTCTATAGGACAGGCGACTTTACTAGCGGGAGTGCACGAGCAGTACTTC.

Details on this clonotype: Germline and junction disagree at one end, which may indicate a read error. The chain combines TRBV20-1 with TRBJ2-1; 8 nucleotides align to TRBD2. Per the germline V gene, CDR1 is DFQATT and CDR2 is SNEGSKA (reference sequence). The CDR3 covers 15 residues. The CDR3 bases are TGCCGTGCTAGAGATTTACTAGCGGACAACAATGAGCAGTTCTTC. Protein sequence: CRARDLLADNNEQFF.